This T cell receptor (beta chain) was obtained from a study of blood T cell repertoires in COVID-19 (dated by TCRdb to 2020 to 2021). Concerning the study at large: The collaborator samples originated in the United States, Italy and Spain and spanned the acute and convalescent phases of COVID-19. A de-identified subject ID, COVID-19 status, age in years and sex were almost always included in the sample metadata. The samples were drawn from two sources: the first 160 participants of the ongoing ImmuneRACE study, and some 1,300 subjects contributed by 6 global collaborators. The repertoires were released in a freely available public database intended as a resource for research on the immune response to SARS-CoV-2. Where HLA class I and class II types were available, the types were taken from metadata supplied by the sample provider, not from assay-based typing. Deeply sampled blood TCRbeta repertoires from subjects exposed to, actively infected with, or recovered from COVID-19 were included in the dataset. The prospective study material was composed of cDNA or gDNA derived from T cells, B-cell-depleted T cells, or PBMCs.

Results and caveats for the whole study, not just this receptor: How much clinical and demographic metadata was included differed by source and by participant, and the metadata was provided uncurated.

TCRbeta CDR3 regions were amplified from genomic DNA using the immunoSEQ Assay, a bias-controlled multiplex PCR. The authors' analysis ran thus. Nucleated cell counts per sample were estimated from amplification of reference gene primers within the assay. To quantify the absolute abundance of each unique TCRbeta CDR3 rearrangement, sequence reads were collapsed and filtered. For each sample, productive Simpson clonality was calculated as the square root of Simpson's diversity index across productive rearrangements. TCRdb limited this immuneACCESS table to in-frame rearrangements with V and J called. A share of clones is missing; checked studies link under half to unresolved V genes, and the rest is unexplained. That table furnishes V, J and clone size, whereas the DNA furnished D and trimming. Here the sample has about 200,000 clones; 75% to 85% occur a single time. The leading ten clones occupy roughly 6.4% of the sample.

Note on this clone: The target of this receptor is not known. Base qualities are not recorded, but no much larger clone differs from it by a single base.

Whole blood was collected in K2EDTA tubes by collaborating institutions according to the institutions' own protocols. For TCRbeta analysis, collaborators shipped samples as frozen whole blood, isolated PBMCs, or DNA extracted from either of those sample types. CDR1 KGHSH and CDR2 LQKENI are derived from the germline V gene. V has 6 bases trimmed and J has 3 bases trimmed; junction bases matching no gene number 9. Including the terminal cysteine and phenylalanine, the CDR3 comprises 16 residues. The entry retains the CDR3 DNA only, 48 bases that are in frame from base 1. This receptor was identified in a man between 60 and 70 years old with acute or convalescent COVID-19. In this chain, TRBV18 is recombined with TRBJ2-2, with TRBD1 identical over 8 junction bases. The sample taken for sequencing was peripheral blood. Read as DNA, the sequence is TGTGCCAGCTCCGGTCCCCAGGACAGGGACACCGGGGAGCTGTTTTTT. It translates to CASSGPQDRDTGELFF.